This T cell receptor (beta chain) was found in a study of control samples from healthy donors and cancer patients. Trimming removed 7 bases from V and 4 bases from J, with 11 bases in between. The CDR3 runs 13 residues. Germline CDR1 and CDR2: LNHDA and SQIVND (reference sequence). Repertoires were generated with immunoSEQ multiplex PCR, while TCRdb's copy carries only in-frame clones and drops some. Among about 100,000 clones listed, roughly 92% were seen once. The sequence derives from a human donor in good health. The donor label of this sample is uncertain. The chain combines TRBV19 with TRBJ1-5; no firm D call. Sequencing input: blood. The CDR3 nucleotides are TGTGCCAGTAAAGGCTCGGGAAATCAGCCCCAGCATTTT. This gives the protein CASKGSGNQPQHF.